The rows below give T cell receptor beta chains drawn from one sample of a study of cytomegalovirus exposure and HLA in healthy donors. TCRdb's table, derived via immunoSEQ multiplex PCR, lists solely in-frame clones and lacks some. Among some 140,000 clones listed, under 85% were seen once. Specimen: PBMCs. Receptor source: a man aged 18 to 30 in good health and CMV-seronegative. Both conserved end residues are trimmed from each CDR3.

>TRBV27|15|TRBJ2-6
ASSRDRGLSGANVLT
>TRBV7-7|14|TRBJ2-1
ASSLSRFSSYNEQF
>TRBV7-9|14|TRBJ2-1
ASSLAIAGAGNEQF
>TRBV2|11|TRBJ1-2
ASSGDYDYGYT
>TRBV5-1|14|TRBJ1-1
ASSFGQTGGHTEAF
>TRBV23-1|8|TRBJ1-2
ASSPGGYT
>TRBV10-1|12|TRBJ1-2
ASSAGLAGYGYT
>TRBV30|12|TRBJ2-3
AWSRRQGTDTQY
>TRBV15|13|TRBJ2-3
ATSRGLVRDDTQY
>TRBV6-5|9|TRBJ2-5
ASRGAETQY
>TRBV6-5|13|TRBJ1-5
ASSRTGGSNQPQH
>TRBV18|12|TRBJ2-7
ASSVSVVGDEQY
>TRBV14|11|TRBJ2-7
ASSRVGGSEQY
>TRBV5-4|14|TRBJ2-5
ASSPFSAGGGETQY
>TRBV11-2|13|TRBJ2-5
ASSFTLGTEETQY
>TRBV5-1|14|TRBJ2-1
ASSPNHRLLYNEQF
>TRBV29-1|9|TRBJ1-1
SVALNTEAF
>TRBV4-2|12|TRBJ1-2
ASSQIDRGLGYT
>TRBV27|15|TRBJ2-1
ASSSLTGGYSYNEQF
>TRBV6-5|13|TRBJ2-7
ASSFKRGQGGEQY
>TRBV30|14|TRBJ2-3
AWEEGRQGATDTQY
>TRBV2|11|TRBJ2-2
ASKKSGLGELF
>TRBV5-1|12|TRBJ1-2
ASSPEGQWGGYT
>TRBV18|13|TRBJ2-2
ASSSQQGRTGELF
>TRBV11-2|14|TRBJ1-1
ASSSRTGQLNTEAF
>TRBV6-5|12|TRBJ1-4
ASSYSSGTEKLF
>TRBV9|13|TRBJ2-1
ASSPRSGVYNEQF
>TRBV7-2|15|TRBJ1-1
ASSSPRGGVMNTEAF
>TRBV6-1|13|TRBJ1-2
ASGTVPILNYGYT
>TRBV7-2|11|TRBJ1-5
ASSFSSNQPQH
>TRBV7-2|14|TRBJ2-1
ASSPLAGAPSNEQF
>TRBV2|13|TRBJ2-7
ASSGTGGRVYEQY
>TRBV18|13|TRBJ1-5
ASSPRRAGNQPQH
>TRBV5-1|13|TRBJ1-4
ASSLGAGVNEKLF
>TRBV6-1|15|TRBJ2-2
ASSAPVGGWNTGELF